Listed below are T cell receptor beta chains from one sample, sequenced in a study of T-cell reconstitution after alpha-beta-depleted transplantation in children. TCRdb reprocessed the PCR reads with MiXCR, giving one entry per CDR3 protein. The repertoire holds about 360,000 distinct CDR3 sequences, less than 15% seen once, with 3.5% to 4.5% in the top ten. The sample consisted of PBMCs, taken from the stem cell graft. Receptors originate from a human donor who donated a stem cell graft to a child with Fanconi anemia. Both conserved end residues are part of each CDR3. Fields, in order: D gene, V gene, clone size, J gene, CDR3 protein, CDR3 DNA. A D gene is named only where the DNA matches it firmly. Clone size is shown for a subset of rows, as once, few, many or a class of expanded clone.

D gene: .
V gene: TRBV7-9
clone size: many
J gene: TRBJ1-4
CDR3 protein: CASRDMGTPEEKLFF
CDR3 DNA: TGTGCCAGCAGGGATATGGGGACTCCGGAGGAAAAACTGTTTTTT

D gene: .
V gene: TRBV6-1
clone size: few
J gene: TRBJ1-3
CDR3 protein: CASSEGQGPGNTIYF
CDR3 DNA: TGTGCCAGCAGTGAAGGCCAGGGCCCTGGAAACACCATATATTTT

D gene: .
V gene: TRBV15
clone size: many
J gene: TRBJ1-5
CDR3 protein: CATGKGGGGNQPQHF
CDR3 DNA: TGTGCCACCGGGAAAGGTGGAGGGGGCAATCAGCCCCAGCATTTT

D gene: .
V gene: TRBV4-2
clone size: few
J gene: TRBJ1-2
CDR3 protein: CASSLDQASGYTF
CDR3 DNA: TGTGCCAGCAGCCTGGATCAAGCGAGTGGCTACACCTTC

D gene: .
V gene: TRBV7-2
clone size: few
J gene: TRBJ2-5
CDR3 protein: CASSLRAGKETQYF
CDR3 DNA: TGTGCCAGCAGCTTAAGAGCAGGGAAAGAGACCCAGTACTTC

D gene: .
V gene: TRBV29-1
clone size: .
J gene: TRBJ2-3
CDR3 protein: CSALLGTSRDTQYF
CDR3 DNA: TGCAGCGCCCTACTCGGGACATCGCGAGATACGCAGTATTTT

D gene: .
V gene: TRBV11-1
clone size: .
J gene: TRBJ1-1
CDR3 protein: CASSRRDREAFF
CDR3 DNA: TGTGCCAGCAGCCGACGCGACAGGGAAGCTTTCTTT

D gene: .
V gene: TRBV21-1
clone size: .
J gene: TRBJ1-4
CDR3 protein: CASSKVRRKDEKLFF
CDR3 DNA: TGTGCCAGCAGCAAAGTAAGACGGAAGGATGAAAAACTGTTTTTT

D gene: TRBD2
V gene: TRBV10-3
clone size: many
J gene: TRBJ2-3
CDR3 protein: CAIKGSSGGQADTQYF
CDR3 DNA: TGTGCCATCAAGGGGTCTAGCGGGGGGCAAGCAGATACGCAGTATTTT

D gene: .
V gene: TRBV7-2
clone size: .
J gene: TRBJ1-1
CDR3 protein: CASSMAGASEAFF
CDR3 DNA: TGTGCCAGCAGCATGGCCGGGGCATCTGAAGCTTTCTTT

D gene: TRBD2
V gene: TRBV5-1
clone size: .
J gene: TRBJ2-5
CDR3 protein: CASSLHQRGSIQETQYF
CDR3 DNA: TGCGCCAGCAGCCTTCACCAGCGGGGGTCTATCCAAGAGACCCAGTACTTC

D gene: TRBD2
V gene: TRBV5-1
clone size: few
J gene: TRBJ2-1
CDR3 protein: CASSTLAGPYNEQFF
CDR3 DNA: TGCGCCAGCAGCACCCTAGCGGGGCCCTACAATGAGCAGTTCTTC

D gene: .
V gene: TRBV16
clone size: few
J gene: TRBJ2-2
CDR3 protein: CASHLSGPNTGELFF
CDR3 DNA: TGTGCCAGCCATCTATCGGGGCCCAACACCGGGGAGCTGTTTTTT

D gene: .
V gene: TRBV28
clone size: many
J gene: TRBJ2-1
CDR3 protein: CASSSNWEQFF
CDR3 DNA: TGTGCCAGCAGTTCCAATTGGGAGCAGTTCTTC

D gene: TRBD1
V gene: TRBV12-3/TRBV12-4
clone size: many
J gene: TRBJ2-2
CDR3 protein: CASSLQGVTGELFF
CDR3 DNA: TGTGCCAGCAGTTTACAGGGGGTCACCGGGGAGCTGTTTTTT

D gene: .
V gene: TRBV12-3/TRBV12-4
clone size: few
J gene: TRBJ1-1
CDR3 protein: CASNQGRGAFF
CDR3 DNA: TGTGCCAGCAACCAGGGAAGGGGAGCTTTCTTT

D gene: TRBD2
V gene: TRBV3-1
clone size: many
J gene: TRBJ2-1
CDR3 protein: CASSQVGGLAYNEQFF
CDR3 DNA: TGTGCCAGCAGCCAAGTCGGAGGACTAGCCTACAATGAGCAGTTCTTC

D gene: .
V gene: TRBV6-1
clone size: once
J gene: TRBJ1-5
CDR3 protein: CASSPQRLNQPQHF
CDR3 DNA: TGTGCCAGCAGTCCCCAACGGTTGAATCAGCCCCAGCATTTT

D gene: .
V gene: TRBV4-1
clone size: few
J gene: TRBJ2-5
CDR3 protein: CASSQALGGMEAQYF
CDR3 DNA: TGCGCCAGCAGCCAAGCCCTAGGGGGTATGGAGGCCCAGTACTTC

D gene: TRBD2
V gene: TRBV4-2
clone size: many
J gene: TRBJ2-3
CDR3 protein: CASSQGTGAGDTDTQYF
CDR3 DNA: TGTGCCAGCAGCCAAGGGACCGGCGCGGGGGACACAGATACGCAGTATTTT

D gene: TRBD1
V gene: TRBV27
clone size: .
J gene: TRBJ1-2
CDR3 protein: CASSLIAGGYGYTF
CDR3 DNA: TGTGCCAGCAGTTTAATCGCAGGGGGCTATGGCTACACCTTC

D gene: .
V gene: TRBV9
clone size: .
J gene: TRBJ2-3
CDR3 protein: CASSPTGGITDTQYF
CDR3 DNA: TGTGCCAGCAGCCCCACCGGAGGAATCACAGATACGCAGTATTTT

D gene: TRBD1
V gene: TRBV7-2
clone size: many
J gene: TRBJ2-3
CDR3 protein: CASSTGQGAGTDTQYF
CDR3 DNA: TGTGCCAGCAGCACTGGACAGGGGGCTGGCACAGATACGCAGTATTTT

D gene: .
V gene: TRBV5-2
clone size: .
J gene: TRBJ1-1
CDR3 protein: CAMSPGDRNTEAFF
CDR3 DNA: TGTGCCATGAGCCCCGGGGACCGGAACACTGAAGCTTTCTTT

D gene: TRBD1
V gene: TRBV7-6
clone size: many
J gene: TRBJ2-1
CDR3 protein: CASSGTGIEQFF
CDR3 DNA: TGTGCCAGCAGCGGGACAGGGATTGAGCAGTTCTTC

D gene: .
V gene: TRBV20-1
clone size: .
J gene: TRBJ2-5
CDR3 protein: CSVPTVQETQYF
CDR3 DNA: TGCAGTGTTCCGACAGTACAAGAGACCCAGTACTTC

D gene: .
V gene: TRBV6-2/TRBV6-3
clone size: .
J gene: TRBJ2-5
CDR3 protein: CASSHRKKLGETQYF
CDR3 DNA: TGTGCCAGCAGTCACCGAAAAAAGCTGGGAGAGACCCAGTACTTC

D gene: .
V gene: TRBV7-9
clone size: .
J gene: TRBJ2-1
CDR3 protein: CASSRGAGYNEQFF
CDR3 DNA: TGTGCCAGCAGCCGGGGGGCAGGCTACAATGAGCAGTTCTTC

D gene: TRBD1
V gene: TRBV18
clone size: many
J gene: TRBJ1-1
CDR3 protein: CASSPLDRGTFLNTEAFF
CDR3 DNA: TGTGCCAGCTCACCCCTGGACAGGGGGACTTTCTTAAACACTGAAGCTTTCTTT

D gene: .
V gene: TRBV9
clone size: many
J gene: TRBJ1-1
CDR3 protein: CASSASVRTTGRTEAFF
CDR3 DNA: TGTGCCAGCAGCGCCAGCGTTCGGACCACCGGTAGGACTGAAGCTTTCTTT

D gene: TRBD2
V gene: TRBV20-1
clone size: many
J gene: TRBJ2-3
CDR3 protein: CSARGLAGGTDTQYF
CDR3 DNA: TGCAGTGCTAGAGGGCTAGCGGGGGGCACAGATACGCAGTATTTT

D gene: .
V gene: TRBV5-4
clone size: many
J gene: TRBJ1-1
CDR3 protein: CASSLEGRGTEAFF
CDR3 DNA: TGTGCCAGCAGCTTGGAGGGGAGAGGGACTGAAGCTTTCTTT

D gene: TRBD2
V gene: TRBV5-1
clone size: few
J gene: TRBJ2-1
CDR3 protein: CASSLETSGRNEQFF
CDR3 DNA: TGCGCCAGCAGCTTGGAAACTAGCGGTCGGAATGAGCAGTTCTTC

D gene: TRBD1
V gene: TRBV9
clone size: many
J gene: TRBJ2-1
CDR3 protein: CASSVDGQGIFEQFF
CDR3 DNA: TGTGCCAGCAGCGTAGATGGACAGGGTATTTTTGAGCAGTTCTTC

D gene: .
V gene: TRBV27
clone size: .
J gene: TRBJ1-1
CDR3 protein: CASSSQGTSGDTEAFF
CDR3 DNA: TGTGCCAGCAGTTCCCAGGGGACATCGGGGGACACTGAAGCTTTCTTT

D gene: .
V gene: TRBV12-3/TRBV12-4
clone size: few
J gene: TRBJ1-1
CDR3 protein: CASSFRIAGAFF
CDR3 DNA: TGTGCCAGCAGTTTCAGGATCGCGGGAGCTTTCTTT

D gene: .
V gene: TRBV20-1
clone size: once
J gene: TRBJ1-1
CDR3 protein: CSASLRGNPESFF
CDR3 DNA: TGCAGTGCTAGTCTCAGGGGAAACCCTGAATCTTTCTTT

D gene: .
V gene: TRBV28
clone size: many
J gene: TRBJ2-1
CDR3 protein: CASSLEGRQFF
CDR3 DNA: TGTGCCAGCAGTTTGGAGGGGCGGCAGTTCTTC

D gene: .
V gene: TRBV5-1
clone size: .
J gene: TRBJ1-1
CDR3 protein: CASSLARGGDTEAFF
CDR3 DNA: TGCGCCAGCAGCTTGGCTCGGGGAGGGGACACTGAAGCTTTCTTT

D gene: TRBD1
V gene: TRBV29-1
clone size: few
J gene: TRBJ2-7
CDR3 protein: CSVGLGGISYEQYF
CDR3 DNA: TGCAGCGTGGGGTTAGGGGGCATCTCCTACGAGCAGTACTTC

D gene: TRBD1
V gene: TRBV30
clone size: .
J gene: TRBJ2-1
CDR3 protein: CAWSPDRVDNEQFF
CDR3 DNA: TGTGCCTGGAGCCCTGACAGGGTCGACAATGAGCAGTTCTTC

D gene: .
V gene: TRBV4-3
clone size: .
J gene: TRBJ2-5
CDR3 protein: CASSQELRKETQYF
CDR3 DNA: TGCGCCAGCAGCCAAGAATTGAGGAAAGAGACCCAGTACTTC

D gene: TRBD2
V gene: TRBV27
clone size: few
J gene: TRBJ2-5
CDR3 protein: CASSPSTSGEEETQYF
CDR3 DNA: TGTGCCAGCAGTCCATCGACTAGCGGGGAGGAAGAGACCCAGTACTTC

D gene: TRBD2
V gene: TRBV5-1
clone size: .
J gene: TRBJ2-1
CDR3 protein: CASSPGASGYNEQFF
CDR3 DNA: TGCGCCAGCAGCCCCGGGGCTAGCGGCTACAATGAGCAGTTCTTC

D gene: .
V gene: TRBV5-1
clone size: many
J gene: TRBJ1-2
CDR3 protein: CASSLGGAAGYTF
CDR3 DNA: TGCGCCAGCAGCTTGGGGGGGGCTGCTGGCTACACCTTC

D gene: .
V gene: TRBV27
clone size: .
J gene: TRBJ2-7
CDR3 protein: CASSWGGPSYEQYF
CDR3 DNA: TGTGCCAGCAGTTGGGGCGGGCCCTCCTACGAGCAGTACTTC

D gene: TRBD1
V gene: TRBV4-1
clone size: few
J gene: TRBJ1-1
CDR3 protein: CASSPGTGTMNTEAFF
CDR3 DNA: TGCGCCAGCAGCCCCGGGACAGGAACTATGAACACTGAAGCTTTCTTT

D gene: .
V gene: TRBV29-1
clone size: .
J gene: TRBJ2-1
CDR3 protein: CSVEEGRGASYNEQFF
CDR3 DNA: TGCAGCGTTGAAGAGGGTCGGGGGGCCTCCTACAATGAGCAGTTCTTC

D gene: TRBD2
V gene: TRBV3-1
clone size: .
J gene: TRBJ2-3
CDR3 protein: CASSRYLAGGSTDTQYF
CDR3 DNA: TGTGCCAGCAGCCGCTATTTAGCGGGGGGCAGCACAGATACGCAGTATTTT

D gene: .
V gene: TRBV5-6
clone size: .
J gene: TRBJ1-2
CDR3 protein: CASSLERGTGSEDGYTF
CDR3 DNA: TGTGCCAGCAGCTTGGAGAGGGGGACCGGGTCTGAGGATGGCTACACCTTC

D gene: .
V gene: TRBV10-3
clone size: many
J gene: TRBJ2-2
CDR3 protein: CAISASPNTGELFF
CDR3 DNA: TGTGCCATCAGTGCTTCACCGAACACCGGGGAGCTGTTTTTT

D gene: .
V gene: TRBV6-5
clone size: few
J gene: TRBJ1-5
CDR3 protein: CASSYLSINQPQHF
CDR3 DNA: TGTGCCAGCAGTTATTTATCCATCAATCAGCCCCAGCATTTT

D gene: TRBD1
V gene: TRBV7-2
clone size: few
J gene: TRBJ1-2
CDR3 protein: CASSAQGDPIYTF
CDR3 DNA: TGTGCCAGCAGCGCACAGGGGGATCCTATCTACACCTTC

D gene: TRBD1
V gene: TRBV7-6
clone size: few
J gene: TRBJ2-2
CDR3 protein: CASGGQGAGTGELFF
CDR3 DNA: TGTGCCAGCGGGGGACAGGGGGCTGGCACCGGGGAGCTGTTTTTT

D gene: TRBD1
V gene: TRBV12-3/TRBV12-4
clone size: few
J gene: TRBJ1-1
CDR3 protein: CASSARQGRNTEAFF
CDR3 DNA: TGTGCCAGCAGTGCCCGACAGGGAAGAAACACTGAAGCTTTCTTT